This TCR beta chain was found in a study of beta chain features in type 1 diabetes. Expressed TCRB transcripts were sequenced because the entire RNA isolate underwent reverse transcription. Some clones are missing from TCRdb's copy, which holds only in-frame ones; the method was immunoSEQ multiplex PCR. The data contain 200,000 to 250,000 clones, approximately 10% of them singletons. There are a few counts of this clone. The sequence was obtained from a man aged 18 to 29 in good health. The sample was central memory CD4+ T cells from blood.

This CDR3 is CASSSLPGPEYNEQFF. The DNA of the CDR3 is TGCGCCAGCAGCTCTCTACCGGGACCAGAATACAATGAGCAGTTCTTC. The V call is TRBV5-1, the J call TRBJ2-1; D may be TRBD1 or TRBD2 (5 bases each). The V gene lost 3 bases and the J gene lost 4 bases, with 17 bases spanning the gap. The CDR3 length is 16 residues. Germline assignment: CDR1 SGHRS and CDR2 YFSETQ.